The text below deals with one T cell receptor (beta chain). Per the study methods: Quantification of nucleated cells was approximated via reference gene primer amplification. Libraries were prepared by immunoSEQ multiplex PCR; TCRdb keeps only in-frame clonotypes and omits some of them. V, J and clone size reflect that table, while D and trimming were determined from the DNA. The sample has some 200,000 clones; 75% to 85% are singletons. The data originate from a study of blood T cell repertoires in COVID-19. The overall study: Italy, Spain and the United States were the sources of the convalescent and acute COVID-19 samples. T cells, B-cell-depleted T cells, or PBMCs supplied cDNA or gDNA.

V was clipped by 7 bases and J by 2 bases; unmatched bases: 5. The germline V gene encodes CDR1 GTSNPN and CDR2 SVGIG (reference sequence). The CDR3 runs to 13 residues. Seattle-derived patients entered the study during active infection and were followed longitudinally. The origin of this receptor is a woman in her 30s with COVID-19, enrolled during active disease. Sequences were obtained from peripheral blood. The chain combines TRBV30 with TRBJ2-3; 8 positions agree with TRBD1. CDR3: CASTGAFTDTQYF. The CDR3 DNA follows: TGTGCCTCGACAGGGGCTTTCACAGATACGCAGTATTTT.